Sequencing of this T cell receptor beta chain was carried out in a study of T cell changes during pregnancy in multiple sclerosis. Using immunoSEQ multiplex PCR, the repertoire was profiled, and TCRdb retains in-frame clones only, with some absent. The sample carries 100,000 to 130,000 clones, about nine tenths recorded once. The CDR3 is 16 residues long. Trimming took off 2 bases at V and 4 bases at J, with 16 bases between the two ends. This sequence originates from a female donor in good health, enrolled as a control in a pregnancy study. This chain connects TRBV23-1 to TRBJ2-3; tentatively, D is TRBD1 (5 bases). TRBV23-1 is filed as an ORF, its function uncertain. This material consisted of peripheral blood, taken in the third trimester of pregnancy. The CDR3 region has the DNA TGCGCCAGCAGTCAAGCACGAACAGGTTTAGCAGATACGCAGTATTTT. This translates into CASSQARTGLADTQYF.